The 13 T cell receptor beta chains listed next were all sequenced from one sample in a study of T-cell memory formation after mild COVID-19. TCRdb passed the 5' RACE reads through MiXCR, listing each CDR3 protein once. Among approximately 350,000 distinct CDR3 sequences listed, 13% to 15% were seen once. The sequencing sample was made of PBMCs or a T cell subset sorted from them (not recorded which). These TCRs come from a man between 18 and 35 years old who had mild COVID-19 (a few samples of this study predate the infection). Cell type and time point are not known.

This clonotype was counted a few times. The rearrangement joins TRBV5-4 to TRBJ2-1; tentatively, D is TRBD1 (5 bases). Trimming took off 0 bases at V and 0 bases at J, with 7 bases between the two ends. The CDR3 has 15 residues. Germline-derived CDR1 and CDR2 are SGHNT and YYREEE (reference sequence). Written as DNA, the CDR3 is TGTGCCAGCAGCTTGGTGGACACCTCCTACAATGAGCAGTTCTTC. As protein: CASSLVDTSYNEQFF.

This clonotype has only a few counts. The chain couples TRBV30 to TRBJ2-3, with 8 bases lining up with TRBD2. The V gene end was trimmed by 2 bases and the J gene end by 3 bases; junction bases not matched to a gene: 4. Per the germline V gene, CDR1 is GTSNPN and CDR2 is SVGIG (reference sequence). The CDR3 covers 14 residues. This chain's CDR3 is CAWSKQRETDTQYF. In DNA, the CDR3 is TGTGCCTGGAGTAAACAGCGGGAGACAGATACGCAGTATTTT.

CDR3 coding DNA: TGTGCCAGCAGCGTACAGACAGGGAACACCGGGGAGCTGTTTTTT. This codes for CASSVQTGNTGELFF. V is TRBV7-2 and J is TRBJ2-2, with D perhaps matching TRBD1 (6 bases). The CDR3 covers 15 residues. Germline CDR1 is SGHTA and CDR2 is FQGNSA. V lost 5 bases and J 1 base, leaving 11 bases between the germline ends.

The V gene is TRBV25-1, the J gene TRBJ1-6; 8 bases are a match to TRBD1. The trim removed 3 bases at V and 7 bases at J, leaving 8 bases unmatched. CDR1 is MGHDK and CDR2 is SYGVNS in the germline V gene. The CDR3 is 16 residues long. CDR3 nucleotides: TGTGCCAGCAGTGACTACTCGACAGGGGTCAATTCACCCCTCCACTTT. This sequence encodes CASSDYSTGVNSPLHF.

This clonotype was seen a handful of times. The chain has TRBV12-3 or TRBV12-4 and TRBJ1-6; D uncertain. There are 13 residues in the CDR3. Trimming removed 7 bases at V and 9 bases at J, with 13 bases between. The CDR3 sequence: CASIQQRGSPLHF. CDR3 in DNA: TGTGCCAGCATCCAGCAGAGAGGTTCACCCCTCCACTTT.

This chain joins TRBV20-1 and TRBJ1-2; the match to TRBD1 covers 9 bases. Germline CDR1 and CDR2: DFQATT and SNEGSKA (reference sequence). The CDR3 totals 13 residues. After removal of 3 bases from V and 8 bases from J, the junction contained 7 bases not matched to a gene. CDR3 bases: TGCAGTGCTAGTCGTGGGACAGGGAGCGGCTACACCTTC. The encoded protein is CSASRGTGSGYTF.

This clonotype was found many times. V gene TRBV5-1 combines with J gene TRBJ2-5, with 9 bases that match TRBD2. CDR1 SGHRS and CDR2 YFSETQ come from the germline V gene. This CDR3 is 15 amino acids long. Trimming at V came to 3 bases and at J to 2 bases, leaving 5 bases not matched to a gene. The CDR3 is CASSYTAGGQETQYF. The CDR3 nucleotides read TGCGCCAGCAGCTATACAGCGGGGGGACAAGAGACCCAGTACTTC.

V and J are TRBV9 and TRBJ2-5; 8 positions match TRBD2. This CDR3 is 15 amino acids long. The V gene end was trimmed by 1 base and the J gene end by 3 bases; junction bases not matched to a gene: 5. Germline CDR1 reads SGDLS; CDR2 reads YYNGEE. The CDR3 bases are TGTGCCAGCAGCGTAATAGCGGGGCCGAAAGAGACCCAGTACTTC. Protein: CASSVIAGPKETQYF.

This rearrangement joins TRBV6-5 to TRBJ1-1, with TRBD1 matching over 10 bases. CDR1 is MNHEY and CDR2 is SVGAGI in the germline V gene. The CDR3 loop spans 16 amino acids. The V gene end was trimmed by 5 bases and the J gene end by 3 bases; junction bases not matched to a gene: 9. CDR3 sequence (DNA): TGTGCCAGCAGTCCCGGGACAGGGGATTCTCACACTGAAGCTTTCTTT. Protein sequence: CASSPGTGDSHTEAFF.

This chain uses TRBV12-3 or TRBV12-4 with TRBJ2-1; D may correspond to TRBD1 or TRBD2 (5 bases each). The CDR3 is 15 amino acids. V was shortened by 3 bases and J by 0 bases, with 9 bases between the two germline ends. The CDR3 DNA follows: TGTGCCAGCAGTTTCGTGGGGGACTCCTACAATGAGCAGTTCTTC. Translation gives CASSFVGDSYNEQFF.

This clonotype turned up a few times. The genes are TRBV7-6 and TRBJ2-7; TRBD1 is a possible D gene (6 bases). Deletions cut 4 bases from V and 0 bases from J, with 10 bases between. This CDR3 spans 14 amino acids. Germline V gene data show CDR1 as SGHVS and CDR2 as FNYEAQ. The CDR3 DNA reads TGTGCCAGCAGCTATGGGACAATCTCCTACGAGCAGTACTTC. This codes for CASSYGTISYEQYF.

This clonotype turned up a few times. This chain's CDR3 is CASSPLGAGGGGYTF. CDR3 in DNA: TGTGCCAGCAGCCCCCTAGGTGCAGGGGGCGGTGGCTACACCTTC. This rearrangement joins TRBV7-2 to TRBJ1-2; TRBD1 matches at 8 bases. CDR1 and CDR2 (germline): SGHTA, FQGNSA. Trimming cost V 5 bases and J 7 bases; bases outside gene matches: 12. The CDR3 length is 15 residues. Complete variable domain (other parts from reference TRBV7-2 and TRBJ1-2): GAGVSQSPSNKVTEKGKDVELRCDPISGHTALYWYRQSLGQGLEFLIYFQGNSAPDKSGLPSDRFSAERTGGSVSTLTIQRTQQEDSAVYLCASSPLGAGGGGYTFGSGTRLTVV.

The rearrangement links TRBV6-4 to TRBJ2-3; 9 bases are a match to TRBD1. Germline loops: CDR1 MRHNA, CDR2 SNTAGT. The CDR3 loop spans 15 amino acids. The V gene end was trimmed by 5 bases and the J gene end by 0 bases; junction bases not matched to a gene: 3. The CDR3 loop is CASSPQGASTDTQYF. The CDR3 DNA follows: TGTGCCAGCAGTCCACAGGGGGCTAGCACAGATACGCAGTATTTT.